This T cell receptor beta chain stems from a study of cytomegalovirus exposure and HLA in healthy donors. Findings of the study overall: Productive rates of about 87% or about 30% were seen for most TCR beta V segments in an earlier analysis. Donor immune exposure was known only as CMV serostatus. Later examination showed HLA-associated TCR beta chains had greater clonal expansion than equally common others. Investigators reported about 160 TCR beta chains as tied to cytomegalovirus.

In the PCR, 60 Vbeta and 13 Jbeta primers were used. Clones were read by immunoSEQ multiplex PCR, and TCRdb kept only the in-frame ones, dropping some. Of under 250,000 clones listed, more than 75% are singletons. Comment on this clone: The target antigen is unknown.

Losses at the gene ends were 8 bases for V and 2 bases for J; bases not matched to a gene: 12. CDR3 length: 16 amino acids. Germline-derived CDR1 and CDR2 are SEHNR and FQNEAQ (reference sequence). Material: PBMCs. V is TRBV7-9 and J is TRBJ2-7; TRBD2 aligns across 10 bases. This sequence originates from a human donor in good health. CDR3 amino acids: CASSLKGTSATYEQYF. Written as DNA, the CDR3 is TGTGCCAGCTCTCTCAAGGGGACTAGCGCGACCTACGAGCAGTACTTC.